The rows below give T cell receptor beta chains drawn from one sample of a study of T cells in Graves' hyperthyroidism and ophthalmopathy. One entry per CDR3 protein results from TCRdb running MiXCR on the multiplex PCR reads. Here the sample spans some 690,000 distinct CDR3 sequences, about 18% being singletons. Sequencing was done on a sample of blood. The receptors come from a man aged 50 to 59 with Graves' hyperthyroidism. The CDR3 runs from the conserved cysteine through the conserved F or W. Part of the rows lack a size; the others show once, few, many or a class for expanded clones.

v_gene	abundance	j_gene	CDR3aa
TRBV7-2	many	TRBJ2-1	CASSLEVGTSDLNEQFF
TRBV7-9	few	TRBJ2-1	CASSSNRDIYNEQFF
TRBV19	many	TRBJ1-5	CASRITGQINQPQHF
TRBV6-1	many	TRBJ2-1	CASTKTSARLYNEQFF
TRBV3-1	many	TRBJ2-1	CASSQDSGNNEQFF
TRBV7-9	.	TRBJ2-1	CASSLADYEQFF
TRBV2	.	TRBJ2-7	CASREAAGLSTYEQYF
TRBV14	.	TRBJ2-1	CASSQEAQPRRNEQFF
TRBV28	many	TRBJ2-3	CASSIPAGEVDTQYF
TRBV18	few	TRBJ2-1	CASSPSGNPYNEQFF
TRBV28	many	TRBJ2-5	CASCIPGQLQETQYF
TRBV4-2	.	TRBJ1-2	CASSQENTRLNYGYTF
TRBV6-1	many	TRBJ1-2	CASSPTGVYGYTF
TRBV19	.	TRBJ2-1	CASSTQRGREQFF
TRBV11-2	many	TRBJ2-7	CASRGLRGDYEQYF
TRBV7-2	many	TRBJ2-3	CASSSPGGALRTDTQYF
TRBV12-3/TRBV12-4	many	TRBJ1-6	CASSLNNNSPLHF
TRBV6-1	many	TRBJ2-5	CASSPWDGEETQYF
TRBV6-1	.	TRBJ1-5	CASSNNPGGNQPQHF
TRBV30	.	TRBJ1-2	CAWSPGVGDYGYTF
TRBV15	many	TRBJ2-3	CATSPNPGQGTDTQYF
TRBV2	many	TRBJ1-5	CASHSKGPQHF
TRBV5-1	few	TRBJ2-2	CASYDLQNTGELFF
TRBV30	many	TRBJ2-2	CAWSGPAVTGELFF
TRBV28	few	TRBJ2-1	CASSLIDLRPEQFF
TRBV20-1	many	TRBJ2-1	CSARDGTGRGYEQFF
TRBV20-1	.	TRBJ2-3	CSARDCGCQRFNQYTDTQYF
TRBV7-8	.	TRBJ2-3	CASSPPLREGTDTQYF
TRBV3-1	few	TRBJ2-7	CASSQDASGDEQYF
TRBV5-1	many	TRBJ2-5	CASSPKIQGARETQYF
TRBV19	.	TRBJ1-4	CASSPPGRAEKLFF
TRBV7-9	many	TRBJ2-1	CASSLEAGGNEQFF
TRBV11-2	many	TRBJ1-3	CASSLDLSHTIYF
TRBV28	.	TRBJ2-1	CASTEGGEVHNEQFF
TRBV11-3	many	TRBJ2-2	CASSLGGLANTGELFF
TRBV6-5	many	TRBJ2-7	CASSYFSGPTYEQYF
TRBV6-5	many	TRBJ1-2	CASSYSGGYGYTF
TRBV11-2	few	TRBJ2-5	CASSSHREQETQYF
TRBV12-3/TRBV12-4	many	TRBJ1-5	CASSPGQTYSNQPQHF
TRBV14	few	TRBJ1-2	CASSQDVSVGYGYTF
TRBV4-3	.	TRBJ2-5	CASSQDFGGGEETQYF
TRBV4-3	.	TRBJ1-1	CASSQELGIEAFF
TRBV7-2	many	TRBJ1-1	CASSLEQGWFTEAFF
TRBV9	few	TRBJ2-3	CASSVAPNTDTQYF
TRBV10-3	.	TRBJ1-2	CAISHSTGTYGYTF
TRBV4-1	.	TRBJ2-7	CASSLPFREKGEQYF
TRBV10-2	many	TRBJ2-7	CASKASSYEQYF
TRBV20-1	few	TRBJ2-3	CSASDAITDTQYF
TRBV5-4	.	TRBJ2-2	CASSHAGLAGGELFF
TRBV28	many	TRBJ2-2	CASRRGSPTGELFF
TRBV28	many	TRBJ1-4	CASSRWEPEEGNEKLFF
TRBV6-2/TRBV6-3	.	TRBJ2-7	CASRKTSGSSYEQYF
TRBV29-1	.	TRBJ1-4	CSVDTTENEKLFF
TRBV27	.	TRBJ2-1	CASSSAGDYYNEQFF